This entry concerns a single T cell receptor beta chain. The antigen remains unidentified. The data derive from a study of memory CD4+ T cells and cytomegalovirus serostatus. About the research overall: Of the healthy Belgian adults, under 10 were CMV seropositive and fewer than 30 seronegative. Regarding the study as a whole: Suggested: most of the CMV-linked TCR signature lies in CD4+ memory cells. CMV serostatus prediction reached median AUC 0.95, or 0.91 with US-trained model.

Generated by immunoSEQ multiplex PCR, the TCRdb table keeps only in-frame clones and is missing some. The table shows under 80,000 clones, with around 80% occurring only once. Single viable CD3+CD4+CD8-CD45RO+ cells were sorted as the memory CD4+ T cells. Donors' CMV status reflects serum IgG against pp150, pp28, p38, p52. The sequenced sample was memory CD4+ T cells from blood. The receptor's source is an adult in good health and CMV-seropositive.

This CDR3 reads CASSDRGSKLFF. The CDR3 DNA follows: TGTGCCAGCAGTGACAGGGGTTCCAAACTGTTTTTT. The genes are TRBV25-1 and TRBJ1-4; perhaps TRBD1 as D (6 bases). The V and J ends lost 3 bases and 11 bases respectively, with 10 bases between them. Germline V CDR1 and CDR2: MGHDK, SYGVNS. The CDR3 is 12 amino acids.